Each of the 25 T cell receptor beta chains below was sequenced from the same sample in a study of blood T cell repertoires in COVID-19. Profiled with immunoSEQ multiplex PCR; TCRdb holds only in-frame clones, not every one. The sample contains 250,000 to 350,000 clones, 89% of which appear only once. Sequencing was done on a sample of peripheral blood. The receptors derive from a woman in her fifties or sixties with acute or convalescent COVID-19.

The chain is built from TRBV29-1 and TRBJ2-1; TRBD1 matches at 7 bases. Trimming removed 1 base from V and 5 bases from J; junction bases left unmatched: 8. Germline values: CDR1 SQVTM, CDR2 ANQGSEA. The CDR3 runs 15 residues. The chain's CDR3 is CSVEGRGGANNEQFF. CDR3 nucleotide sequence: TGCAGCGTTGAAGGTAGAGGGGGCGCCAACAATGAGCAGTTCTTC.

The chain links TRBV7-2 to TRBJ2-5; TRBD1 is a possible D gene (5 bases). Germline V gene data show CDR1 as SGHTA and CDR2 as FQGNSA. The V and J ends lost 5 bases and 7 bases respectively, with 11 bases between them. This CDR3 spans 12 amino acids. The CDR3 loop reads CASSPTQGTQYF. CDR3 nucleotide sequence: TGTGCCAGCAGCCCGACCCAGGGGACCCAGTACTTC.

The count of this clone is one. The chain links TRBV5-1 to TRBJ2-2, with 8 bases matching TRBD1. Trimming took 0 bases from V and 4 from J; bases not matched to a gene: 2. From germline, CDR1 is SGHRS and CDR2 YFSETQ. This CDR3 has 15 residues. CDR3 amino acids: CASSLGQGTTGELFF. The DNA of the CDR3 is TGCGCCAGCAGCTTGGGACAGGGGACCACCGGGGAGCTGTTTTTT.

The chain uses TRBV10-3 and TRBJ2-3, with a weak D call TRBD1 (5 bases). The CDR3 is 16 amino acids. The V gene lost 6 bases and the J gene lost 0 bases, with 16 bases spanning the gap. Per germline, CDR1 ENHRY and CDR2 SYGVKD. The CDR3 nucleotides are TGTGCCATCAGCCCCCAGCAGGGTGTTAGCACAGATACGCAGTATTTT. The encoded protein is CAISPQQGVSTDTQYF.

The genes are TRBV3-1 (or the pseudogene TRBV3-2) and TRBJ1-2; tentative D call: TRBD1 (6 bases). V was pared by 1 base and J by 1 base, with 7 bases between. This CDR3 spans 14 amino acids. Germline lookup yields CDR1 LGHDT and CDR2 YNNKEL (reference sequence). CDR3 coding DNA: TGTGCCAGCAGCCAAGGGACAGTTAACTATGGCTACACCTTC. Its translation is CASSQGTVNYGYTF.

The chain links TRBV28 to TRBJ1-5; D is possibly TRBD1 (5 bases). The V gene's germline CDR1 is MDHEN and CDR2 SYDVKM. Trimming pared 4 bases from V and 7 bases from J, leaving 17 bases between. This CDR3 is 15 amino acids long. The CDR3 coding sequence is TGTGCCAGCAGTTCCCCAGGCAGGGCAGGGCAGCCCCAGCATTTT. It encodes CASSSPGRAGQPQHF.

V gene TRBV4-3 combines with J gene TRBJ2-7; the match to TRBD1 covers 9 bases. This CDR3 has 15 residues. V gave up 2 bases and J gave up 4 bases; unmatched junction bases: 6. Germline-derived CDR1 and CDR2 are LGHNA and YSLEER. CDR3 protein: CASSQKTGGGYEQYF. CDR3 in DNA: TGCGCCAGCAGCCAAAAAACAGGGGGCGGGTACGAGCAGTACTTC.

V is TRBV29-1 and J is TRBJ1-1; D is undetermined. Germline CDR1 SQVTM, CDR2 ANQGSEA. V shed 6 bases and J shed 5 bases, with 19 bases lying between them. The CDR3 runs 14 residues. The CDR3 coding sequence is TGCAGCGTCGGATCCCACACCTCGAGGACTGAAGCTTTCTTT. The encoded protein is CSVGSHTSRTEAFF.

The chain joins TRBV28 to TRBJ1-6, with D possibly being TRBD1 (5 bases). The germline V and J ends were trimmed by 6 bases and 13 bases, with 19 bases remaining between them. Germline lookup yields CDR1 MDHEN and CDR2 SYDVKM. The CDR3 is made up of 14 amino acids. The CDR3 is CASSQLGGYFPLHF. The CDR3 region has the DNA TGTGCCAGCAGCCAACTCGGGGGGTACTTCCCCCTCCACTTT.

V usage is TRBV4-3 and J usage is TRBJ1-1; TRBD1 is a possible D gene (6 bases). The CDR3 has 16 residues. The germline V gene encodes CDR1 LGHNA and CDR2 YSLEER. The V and J ends lost 0 bases and 1 base respectively, with 12 bases between them. The CDR3: CASSQEGETGNTEAFF. CDR3 DNA sequence: TGCGCCAGCAGCCAAGAAGGGGAGACAGGGAACACTGAAGCTTTCTTT.

Turning to this clone: Its ends do not fully match the called genes, so a read error is possible. The chain recombines TRBV4-3 with TRBJ1-6; 7 nucleotides agree with TRBD1. CDR1 and CDR2 (germline): LGHNA, YSLEER. CDR3 length: 15 amino acids. The CDR3 sequence: CASNQDSRGNSPLHF. CDR3 bases: TGCGCCAGCAACCAAGATTCCAGGGGGAATTCACCCCTCCACTTT.

The rearrangement links TRBV2 to TRBJ1-1; D uncertain. The CDR3 consists of 12 residues. Germline CDR1 SNHLY, CDR2 FYNNEI. The V and J ends lost 5 bases and 5 bases respectively, with 9 bases between them. The CDR3 DNA sequence: TGTGCCAGCAGTTTAAGGGAGACTGAAGCTTTCTTT. Translated, it gives CASSLRETEAFF.

J is TRBJ2-7 and V is TRBV27, with a tentative D call TRBD1 (6 bases). There are 19 residues in the CDR3. Trimming took off 1 base at V and 0 bases at J, with 22 bases between the two ends. Germline-derived CDR1 and CDR2 are MNHEY and SMNVEV (reference sequence). Written as DNA, the CDR3 is TGTGCCAGCAGTTTATTCTCCAAGAGCGACAGGATTTCCTCCTACGAGCAGTACTTC. Translation: CASSLFSKSDRISSYEQYF.

The V and J genes are TRBV7-2 and TRBJ2-7; 12 nucleotides agree with TRBD2. V gave up 4 bases and J gave up 6 bases; unmatched junction bases: 10. CDR3 length: 16 residues. Germline CDR1 reads SGHTA; CDR2 reads FQGNSA. The CDR3 is CASSSVGLAGKVEQYF. In DNA form, the CDR3 reads TGTGCCAGCAGCTCAGTAGGACTAGCGGGAAAAGTCGAGCAGTACTTC.

The rearrangement links TRBV7-2 to TRBJ2-1, with 8 positions matching TRBD1. The junction had 4 bases not matched to a gene; V was cut back by 0 bases and J by 3 bases. CDR1 and CDR2 (germline): SGHTA, FQGNSA. The CDR3 spans 16 residues. The CDR3 reads CASSLAAGTGYNEQFF. DNA for the CDR3: TGTGCCAGCAGCTTAGCGGCCGGGACAGGCTACAATGAGCAGTTCTTC. Looking up the rest from reference TRBV7-2 and TRBJ2-1 gives the full variable domain: GAGVSQSPSNKVTEKGKDVELRCDPISGHTALYWYRQSLGQGLEFLIYFQGNSAPDKSGLPSDRFSAERTGGSVSTLTIQRTQQEDSAVYLCASSLAAGTGYNEQFFGPGTRLTVL.

This sequence joins TRBV30 and TRBJ2-1; 10 nucleotides align to TRBD2. This CDR3 is 14 amino acids long. Germline V lookup: CDR1 GTSNPN, CDR2 SVGIG (reference sequence). J was trimmed by 9 bases and V by 2 bases; bases with no gene match: 7. The CDR3: CAWSPGLARSEQFF. The CDR3 DNA reads as TGTGCCTGGAGTCCGGGACTAGCGAGGAGTGAGCAGTTCTTC.

This rearrangement joins TRBV5-1 to TRBJ2-3; D possibly corresponds to TRBD2 (6 bases). The germline CDR1 and CDR2 sequences are SGHRS and YFSETQ. CDR3 length: 16 amino acids. Trimming took 3 bases from V and 0 from J, leaving 14 bases between them. CDR3 in amino acids: CASSSTPSGSTDTQYF. The CDR3 nucleotides read TGCGCCAGCAGCTCGACGCCCAGCGGGAGCACAGATACGCAGTATTTT.

The chain recombines TRBV28 with TRBJ2-1, with 11 bases lining up with TRBD2. CDR3 length: 16 amino acids. V lost 3 bases to trimming and J lost 7 bases; unmatched junction nucleotides: 8. CDR1 and CDR2 from the germline V gene are MDHEN and SYDVKM. The CDR3 is CASSFVAGGPVNEQFF. CDR3 coding DNA: TGTGCCAGCAGTTTTGTAGCGGGAGGGCCGGTAAATGAGCAGTTCTTC.

The V call is TRBV7-3, the J call TRBJ2-1; 7 bases line up with TRBD1. This CDR3 is built from 16 residues. Germline V gene lookup returns CDR1 SGHTA and CDR2 FQGTGA. V lost 5 bases, J lost 0 bases, and 7 bases stayed unmatched. CDR3 amino acids: CASSTKTGSSYNEQFF. CDR3 DNA: TGTGCCAGCAGCACCAAGACAGGGTCCTCCTACAATGAGCAGTTCTTC. Based on the CDR3 plus reference TRBV7-3 and TRBJ2-1, the full variable domain is GAGVSQTPSNKVTEKGKYVELRCDPISGHTALYWYRQSLGQGPEFLIYFQGTGAADDSGLPNDRFFAVRPEGSVSTLKIQRTERGDSAVYLCASSTKTGSSYNEQFFGPGTRLTVL.

The chain combines TRBV7-9 with TRBJ2-7; D remains unclear. Germline CDR1 reads SEHNR; CDR2 reads FQNEAQ (reference sequence). CDR3 size: 12 residues. The V and J ends lost 3 bases and 5 bases respectively, with 8 bases between them. The DNA for the CDR3 is TGTGCCAGCAGCTTCATCAGTAACGAGCAGTACTTC. It is translated as CASSFISNEQYF. The complete variable domain, with remaining parts taken from reference TRBV7-9 and TRBJ2-7, reads DTGVSQNPRHKITKRGQNVTFRCDPISEHNRLYWYRQTLGQGPEFLTYFQNEAQLEKSRLLSDRFSAERPKGSFSTLEIQRTEQGDSAMYLCASSFISNEQYFGPGTRLTVT.

The genes are TRBV20-1 and TRBJ1-1; no firm D call. The germline V gene has CDR1 DFQATT and CDR2 SNEGSKA (reference sequence). V was clipped by 3 bases and J by 4 bases, with 12 bases between them. CDR3 length: 13 amino acids. The CDR3 sequence is CSASKHAGTEAFF. DNA for the CDR3: TGCAGTGCTAGTAAGCACGCGGGCACTGAAGCTTTCTTT.

The chain uses TRBV27 and TRBJ1-2; 11 bases agree with TRBD1. Germline CDR1 MNHEY, CDR2 SMNVEV (reference sequence). The CDR3 totals 14 residues. V trimming: 5 bases; J trimming: 4 bases; junction bases outside the gene matches: 3. The CDR3 spells CASSAGQGAYGYTF. CDR3 nucleotide sequence: TGTGCCAGCAGTGCCGGACAGGGGGCCTATGGCTACACCTTC.

The rearrangement joins TRBV2 to TRBJ2-7; possibly TRBD1 for D (6 bases). The germline CDR1 and CDR2 sequences are SNHLY and FYNNEI. The V gene lost 8 bases and the J gene lost 5 bases, with 13 bases spanning the gap. The CDR3 sequence is 12 residues long. The DNA for the CDR3 is TGTGCCAGCCGAGCAGGGGAGCACGAGCAGTACTTC. Protein product: CASRAGEHEQYF.

The rearrangement uses TRBV27 and TRBJ2-3, with D perhaps TRBD2 (6 bases). Germline V CDR1 and CDR2: MNHEY, SMNVEV (reference sequence). V was shortened by 1 base and J by 1 base, with 12 bases between the two germline ends. The length of the CDR3 is 16 residues. The DNA for the CDR3 is TGTGCCAGCAGTTTATGGAGGGGTCTTGGCACAGATACGCAGTATTTT. This encodes CASSLWRGLGTDTQYF.

The CDR3 protein is CASSSGGGGYGYTF. The CDR3 DNA follows: TGTGCCAGCAGCTCTGGTGGAGGAGGCTATGGCTACACCTTC. The rearrangement uses TRBV5-4 and TRBJ1-2; unclear D gene. There are 14 residues in the CDR3. Deletions cut 3 bases from V and 4 bases from J, with 13 bases between. Germline CDR1 is SGHNT and CDR2 is YYREEE (reference sequence).